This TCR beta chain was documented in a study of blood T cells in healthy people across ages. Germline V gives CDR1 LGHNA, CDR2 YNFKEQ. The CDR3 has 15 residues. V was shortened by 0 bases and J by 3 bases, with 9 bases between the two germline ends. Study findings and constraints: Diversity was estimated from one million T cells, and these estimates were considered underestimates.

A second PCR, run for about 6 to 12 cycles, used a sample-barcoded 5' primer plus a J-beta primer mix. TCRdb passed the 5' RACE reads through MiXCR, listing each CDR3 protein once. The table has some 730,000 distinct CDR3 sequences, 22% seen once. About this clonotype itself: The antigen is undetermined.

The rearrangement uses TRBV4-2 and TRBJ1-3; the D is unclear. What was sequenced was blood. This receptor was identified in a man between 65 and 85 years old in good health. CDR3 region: CASSQDLEGGNTIYF. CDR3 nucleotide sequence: TGTGCCAGCAGCCAAGATTTAGAAGGTGGAAACACCATATATTTT.